This T cell receptor (beta chain) is drawn from a study of T cells after posttransplantation cyclophosphamide. Study conclusions and caveats: Blood and skin or GI T cell repertoires showed limited TRB overlap.

Busulfan-fludarabine conditioning, marrow transplant, and cyclophosphamide on days +3 and +4 were administered. The table came from immunoSEQ multiplex PCR; TCRdb's copy has only in-frame clones and leaves some out. The repertoire yields some 15,000 clones, none seen only once; the top ten contain roughly 26%. In its sample, this clone was seen a few times. Its target is unknown. The germline V gene encodes CDR1 KGHSH and CDR2 LQKENI. V lost 3 bases to trimming and J lost 2 bases; unmatched junction nucleotides: 6. This CDR3 contains 15 residues. This sample comprised PBMCs, obtained after allogeneic stem cell transplant with posttransplant cyclophosphamide. The chain has TRBV18 and TRBJ1-1; 7 nucleotides line up with TRBD1. The clonotype was recovered from a female patient aged 40-50 years who received an allogeneic stem cell transplant from an unrelated donor, was CMV-positive, and had acute GVHD only. Some T cells may trace back to the graft donor. This chain's CDR3 is CASSPSQGGNTEAFF. Here the CDR3 DNA reads TGTGCCAGCTCACCGAGTCAGGGGGGAAACACTGAAGCTTTCTTT. The variable domain in full, completed from reference TRBV18 and TRBJ1-1, reads NAGVMQNPRHLVRRRGQEARLRCSPMKGHSHVYWYRQLPEEGLKFMVYLQKENIIDESGMPKERFSAEFPKEGPSILRIQQVVRGDSAAYFCASSPSQGGNTEAFFGQGTRLTVV.